This T cell receptor (beta chain) was identified during a study of blood T cells in healthy people across ages. PCR was performed a second time for 7 to 11 cycles using a sample-barcoded 5' primer and a J-beta primer mix. TCRdb reprocessed the 5' RACE reads via MiXCR and lists one record per CDR3 protein. This table holds 650,000 to 950,000 distinct CDR3 sequences, approximately 48% found once. Germline-derived CDR1 and CDR2 are MGHRA and YSYEKL. The CDR3 is made up of 16 amino acids. Losses at the gene ends were 1 base for V and 4 bases for J; bases not matched to a gene: 8. The V gene is TRBV4-1, the J gene TRBJ2-5; 8 positions agree with TRBD2. Sequences were obtained from blood. The receptor was derived from a man in his 60s in good health. The chain's CDR3 is CASSQGSGGYGETQYF. The DNA of the CDR3 is TGCGCCAGCAGCCAAGGGAGCGGGGGTTACGGAGAGACCCAGTACTTC.